This T cell receptor (beta chain) stems from a study of OX40 agonist ivuxolimab in advanced cancers. Study outcomes and limitations: Clones of CD4+ and CD8+ blood T cells grew by week 6 at doses of 0.1 to 3.0 mg/kg. Nonresponders included some who also had low normalized T-cell clonal expansion.

Trimming stripped 10 bases from V and 5 bases from J, with 20 bases between. The CDR3 is 15 residues long. The germline V gene has CDR1 LNHDA and CDR2 SQIVND (reference sequence). Comment on this clone: What it binds is unknown.

Assay: immunoSEQ multiplex PCR; the TCRdb copy retains only in-frame clones and omits some. The data show 35,000 to 45,000 clones, 80% to 90% seen once. This clonotype was obtained from an adult with an advanced solid tumor such as melanoma, head and neck, liver or kidney cancer. V and J are TRBV19 and TRBJ2-2; D not resolved. This specimen was CD4+ or CD8+ T cells sorted from blood, taken in a trial of the OX40 agonist ivuxolimab. CDR3 amino acids: CATLPGKGSTGELFF. The DNA of the CDR3 is TGTGCCACCCTCCCAGGCAAGGGCTCGACCGGGGAGCTGTTTTTT.